Each of the 28 T cell receptor beta chains below was sequenced from the same sample in a study of cytomegalovirus exposure and HLA in healthy donors. The PCR had 60 Vbeta and 13 Jbeta primers. Repertoires were generated with immunoSEQ multiplex PCR, while TCRdb's copy carries only in-frame clones and drops some. Among approximately 150,000 clones listed, around 86% were seen once. What was sequenced was PBMCs. The receptors here all came from a male donor in good health and CMV-seronegative.

The chain has TRBV6-5 and TRBJ2-5; TRBD2 matches 9 bases. The CDR3 has 15 residues. V was pared by 1 base and J by 4 bases, with 4 bases of the junction left unmatched. The germline V gene encodes CDR1 MNHEY and CDR2 SVGAGI. The CDR3 nucleotides are TGTGCCAGCAGTTACTTTAGCGGGGGTATAGAGACCCAGTACTTC. Its translation is CASSYFSGGIETQYF.

This chain connects TRBV27 to TRBJ1-4; D is unresolved. The length of the CDR3 is 13 residues. Per the germline V gene, CDR1 is MNHEY and CDR2 is SMNVEV (reference sequence). Trimming pared 6 bases from V and 10 bases from J, leaving 15 bases between. This CDR3 is CASSQIRESKLFF. CDR3 in DNA: TGTGCCAGCAGCCAGATTCGGGAGTCAAAACTGTTTTTT.

The chain carries TRBV5-1 and TRBJ1-5; possibly TRBD1 for D (6 bases). The CDR3 is 15 residues long. Germline V lookup: CDR1 SGHRS, CDR2 YFSETQ. V shed 0 bases and J shed 2 bases, with 9 bases lying between them. The CDR3, as DNA: TGCGCCAGCAGCTTGGTTCCAGGGGGCAATCAGCCCCAGCATTTT. Translated: CASSLVPGGNQPQHF.

This sequence joins TRBV19 and TRBJ2-5, with 10 positions matching TRBD2. The J call may not be correct, given that the DNA end is closer to TRBJ2-7. This CDR3 spans 19 amino acids. Germline V gives CDR1 LNHDA, CDR2 SQIVND (reference sequence). CDR3 region: CASSIEHPSGGPSSYEQYF. The CDR3 DNA sequence: TGTGCCAGTAGTATAGAACACCCTAGCGGGGGCCCAAGCTCCTACGAGCAGTACTTC.

The rearrangement uses TRBV19 and TRBJ1-1; D unresolved. In germline, CDR1 is LNHDA, CDR2 SQIVND (reference sequence). The CDR3 has 18 amino acids. Trimming shortened V by 3 bases and J by 5 bases, and 25 bases separated the two germline ends. CDR3 bases: TGTGCCAGTAGTATTTTTGAGGTGGGCTTCGGAGGTGATACTGAAGCTTTCTTT. Translation gives CASSIFEVGFGGDTEAFF.

V usage is TRBV6-1 and J usage is TRBJ1-2; weak D call: TRBD1 (6 bases). Germline V gene data show CDR1 as MNHNS and CDR2 as SASEGT. The CDR3 covers 14 residues. Deletions cut 7 bases from V and 4 bases from J, with 16 bases between. CDR3 amino acids: CASMGAGGSYGYTF. The CDR3 DNA sequence: TGTGCCAGCATGGGGGCAGGTGGTAGCTATGGCTACACCTTC.

The chain recombines TRBV6-5 with TRBJ1-2, with D perhaps TRBD1 (5 bases). Trimming removed 4 bases from V and 7 bases from J, with 10 bases in between. This CDR3 has 12 amino acids. The germline V gene encodes CDR1 MNHEY and CDR2 SVGAGI. In nucleotides, the CDR3 is TGTGCCAGCAGTTCAGGGTCGCGTGGCTACACCTTC. Protein sequence: CASSSGSRGYTF.

J is TRBJ1-5 and V is TRBV7-2, with a possible D match to TRBD1 (6 bases). Germline V CDR1 and CDR2: SGHTA, FQGNSA. V was trimmed by 5 bases and J by 2 bases, leaving 10 bases between them. This CDR3 is built from 14 residues. The CDR3 DNA reads TGTGCCAGCAGCCCGGGACACCGCAATCAGCCCCAGCATTTT. Translated: CASSPGHRNQPQHF.

V and J are TRBV5-1 and TRBJ2-3; 8 bases line up with TRBD1. The CDR3 extends over 14 amino acids. Germline V gives CDR1 SGHRS, CDR2 YFSETQ. Unmatched junction bases numbered 6, after V lost 4 bases and J lost 5 bases. The CDR3 region has the DNA TGCGCCAGCAGCCGGGACAGGCGGGGAGATACGCAGTATTTT. Translating it yields CASSRDRRGDTQYF.

The V call is TRBV6-1, the J call TRBJ1-2, with 7 bases matching TRBD1. The CDR3 consists of 15 residues. Germline CDR1 MNHNS, CDR2 SASEGT. The V gene end was trimmed by 6 bases and the J gene end by 3 bases; junction bases not matched to a gene: 10. CDR3 region: CASRKGQQADYGYTF. Written as DNA, the CDR3 is TGTGCCAGCAGGAAGGGACAGCAGGCTGACTATGGCTACACCTTC.

This chain joins TRBV5-4 and TRBJ1-1, with a tentative D call TRBD1 (6 bases). CDR1 is SGHNT, CDR2 YYREEE, per germline (reference sequence). Trimming left V 4 bases short and J 1 base short, with 14 bases between. CDR3 length: 15 residues. CDR3 sequence reads: CASSPTLTGNTEAFF. The CDR3 region has the DNA TGTGCCAGCAGCCCTACTTTGACAGGGAACACTGAAGCTTTCTTT.

In this sample, this clone turned up once. This sample includes further DNA sequences coding for the same CDR3. The rearrangement uses TRBV19 and TRBJ1-4; 7 bases line up with TRBD1. V was pared by 5 bases and J by 4 bases, with 7 bases of the junction left unmatched. This CDR3 is 15 amino acids long. The germline gives CDR1 LNHDA, CDR2 SQIVND (reference sequence). This CDR3 reads CASSGSGTVNEKLFF. In DNA, the CDR3 is TGTGCCAGTAGTGGATCCGGGACAGTTAATGAAAAACTGTTTTTT.

The chain combines TRBV27 with TRBJ2-2; D not resolved. The CDR3 runs to 14 residues. Germline values: CDR1 MNHEY, CDR2 SMNVEV (reference sequence). Trimming left V 1 base short and J 1 base short, with 4 bases between. CDR3 sequence: CASSLYRNTGELFF. CDR3 sequence (DNA): TGTGCCAGCAGTTTATACAGGAACACCGGGGAGCTGTTTTTT.

To note about this clone: The junction departs from germline at one end; a sequencing error may be responsible. V gene TRBV7-9 combines with J gene TRBJ1-3; TRBD1 agrees at 9 bases. CDR3 length equals 17 residues. Germline loops: CDR1 SEHNR, CDR2 FQNEAQ (reference sequence). The DNA for the CDR3 is TGTTCCAGCAGCTTCAGGACAGGGGACAACTCTGGAAACACCATATATTTT. Its translation is CSSSFRTGDNSGNTIYF. Supplemented by reference TRBV7-9 and TRBJ1-3, the full variable domain reads DTGVSQNPRHKITKRGQNVTFRCDPISEHNRLYWYRQTLGQGPEFLTYFQNEAQLEKSRLLSDRFSAERPKGSFSTLEIQRTEQGDSAMYLCSSSFRTGDNSGNTIYFGEGSWLTVV.

The chain recombines TRBV6-5 with TRBJ2-7; possibly TRBD1 for D (5 bases). CDR1 and CDR2 from the germline V gene are MNHEY and SVGAGI. V lost 6 bases to trimming and J lost 0 bases, with 12 bases between them. The CDR3 covers 14 residues. The CDR3 DNA sequence: TGTGCCAGCAGCCAGGGCTTGGGCTCCTACGAGCAGTACTTC. This encodes CASSQGLGSYEQYF.

CDR3 in amino acids: CAIKDDRATNTGELFF. As DNA, the CDR3 is TGTGCCATCAAAGACGACAGGGCTACGAACACCGGGGAGCTGTTTTTT. The rearrangement links TRBV10-3 to TRBJ2-2; the match to TRBD1 covers 7 bases. V lost 7 bases and J lost 0; bases outside the gene matches: 8. This CDR3 comprises 16 residues. CDR1 is ENHRY, CDR2 SYGVKD, per germline.

This chain uses TRBV10-2 with TRBJ2-5, with TRBD2 identical over 16 bases. Trimming removed 8 bases from V and 5 bases from J; junction bases left unmatched: 8. Germline assignment: CDR1 WSHSY and CDR2 SAAADI. This CDR3 comprises 16 residues. The CDR3 region has the DNA TGCGCCAGCGAGGGACTAGCGGGGGGGCCGCTTGAGACCCAGTACTTC. It yields the protein CASEGLAGGPLETQYF.

V usage is TRBV6-1 and J usage is TRBJ1-1, with TRBD1 as a possible D gene (5 bases). V was clipped by 7 bases and J by 1 base, with 10 bases between them. Germline CDR1 and CDR2: MNHNS and SASEGT. The CDR3 sequence is 13 residues long. The DNA for the CDR3 is TGTGCCAGCATGATGGACACGAACACTGAAGCTTTCTTT. Translation gives CASMMDTNTEAFF.

This clone was counted only a few times. The chain links TRBV27 to TRBJ1-6; D perhaps matches TRBD1 (6 bases). The CDR3 loop spans 17 amino acids. V was trimmed by 6 bases and J by 2 bases, leaving 17 bases between them. Germline-derived CDR1 and CDR2 are MNHEY and SMNVEV (reference sequence). DNA for the CDR3: TGTGCCAGCAGCCCACAGGGCCCAACCCCCTATAATTCACCCCTCCACTTT. It codes for CASSPQGPTPYNSPLHF.

This clone was picked up one time. This sequence joins TRBV10-3 and TRBJ1-1; 7 nucleotides align to TRBD1. Trimming removed 11 bases from V and 0 bases from J; junction bases left unmatched: 9. The germline CDR1 and CDR2 sequences are ENHRY and SYGVKD. The CDR3 consists of 14 residues. Here the CDR3 reads CAVKTGLLNTEAFF. The CDR3 DNA reads as TGTGCCGTCAAGACAGGGCTACTGAACACTGAAGCTTTCTTT.

The chain combines TRBV30 with TRBJ2-7; D possibly corresponds to TRBD1 (5 bases). Germline lookup yields CDR1 GTSNPN and CDR2 SVGIG (reference sequence). The CDR3 has 15 amino acids. V lost 0 bases and J lost 5, with 17 bases in between. The CDR3 loop reads CAWSVQIGEINEQYF. DNA for the CDR3: TGTGCCTGGAGTGTACAGATAGGGGAAATCAACGAGCAGTACTTC.

The CDR3 nucleotides read TGCAGCGCAGGGGGACAGCCGAACACTGAAGCTTTCTTT. Translated: CSAGGQPNTEAFF. The chain carries TRBV29-1 and TRBJ1-1; TRBD1 matches at 7 bases. From germline, CDR1 is SQVTM and CDR2 ANQGSEA. V trimming: 7 bases; J trimming: 1 base; junction bases outside the gene matches: 6. CDR3 length: 13 amino acids. The full variable domain, its missing parts supplied by reference TRBV29-1 and TRBJ1-1, is SAVISQKPSRDICQRGTSLTIQCQVDSQVTMMFWYRQQPGQSLTLIATANQGSEATYESGFVIDKFPISRPNLTFSTLTVSNMSPEDSSIYLCSAGGQPNTEAFFGQGTRLTVV.

The chain uses TRBV10-1 and TRBJ2-3, with D tentatively TRBD2 (6 bases). The germline V gene encodes CDR1 WNHNN and CDR2 SYGVQD (reference sequence). This CDR3 comprises 15 residues. With 5 bases removed from V and 0 bases from J, the gap between germline ends came to 12 bases. Written as DNA, the CDR3 is TGCGCCAGCAGTCCCGCGGGATCTAGCACAGATACGCAGTATTTT. It is translated as CASSPAGSSTDTQYF.

This rearrangement joins TRBV30 to TRBJ2-3; a possible D gene is TRBD2 (7 bases). Germline lookup yields CDR1 GTSNPN and CDR2 SVGIG (reference sequence). V lost 7 bases and J 6 bases, leaving 20 bases between the germline ends. The CDR3 is 14 amino acids. Here the CDR3 DNA reads TGTGCCTTCTGGTTGGGGGGGCAATGGGATACGCAGTATTTT. Its protein product is CAFWLGGQWDTQYF.

The chain recombines TRBV18 with TRBJ2-5; unclear D gene. CDR3 length equals 14 residues. The germline CDR1 and CDR2 sequences are KGHSH and LQKENI. V was cut by 0 bases and J by 2 bases, with 7 bases left in between. The CDR3 spells CASSPPGQQETQYF. The CDR3 DNA reads as TGTGCCAGCTCACCACCGGGCCAACAAGAGACCCAGTACTTC.

V is TRBV7-8 and J is TRBJ2-1; 7 bases are shared with TRBD2. Germline V gene lookup returns CDR1 SGHVS and CDR2 FQNEAQ. The CDR3 covers 15 residues. With 0 bases clipped from V and 7 bases from J, the junction kept 6 bases outside the gene matches. The CDR3 sequence is CASSLALAGVNEQFF. CDR3 coding DNA: TGTGCCAGCAGCTTAGCTCTCGCGGGGGTTAATGAGCAGTTCTTC.

The chain is built from TRBV10-3 and TRBJ2-2; D possibly corresponds to TRBD2 (5 bases). V was cut by 3 bases and J by 7 bases, with 9 bases left in between. The CDR3 length is 13 residues. Germline CDR1 ENHRY, CDR2 SYGVKD. DNA for the CDR3: TGTGCCATCAGTGAATACCGGGACGGGGAGCTGTTTTTT. Translated, it gives CAISEYRDGELFF.

V usage is TRBV29-1 and J usage is TRBJ2-5, with a possible D match to TRBD2 (6 bases). This CDR3 has 17 residues. V was pared by 0 bases and J by 2 bases, with 19 bases between. Germline V gene lookup returns CDR1 SQVTM and CDR2 ANQGSEA. The CDR3 sequence: CSVEDAMAAGLQETQYF. DNA for the CDR3: TGCAGCGTTGAAGATGCGATGGCGGCGGGGTTACAAGAGACCCAGTACTTC.